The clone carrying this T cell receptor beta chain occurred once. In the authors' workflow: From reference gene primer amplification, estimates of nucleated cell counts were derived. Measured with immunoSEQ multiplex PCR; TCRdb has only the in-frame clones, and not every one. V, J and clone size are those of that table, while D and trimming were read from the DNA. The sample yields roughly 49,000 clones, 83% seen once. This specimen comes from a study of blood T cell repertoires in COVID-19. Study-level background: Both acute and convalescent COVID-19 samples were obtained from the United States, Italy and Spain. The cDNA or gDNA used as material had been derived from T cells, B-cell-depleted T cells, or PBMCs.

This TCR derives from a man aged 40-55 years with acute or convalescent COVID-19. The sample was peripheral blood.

The CDR3 region has the DNA TGTGCCAGCGGGGGGGGGCTTGGCGAGCAGTACGTC. Its translation: CASGGGLGEQYV. V and J are TRBV10-3 and TRBJ2-7, with TRBD2 matching 9 bases. The CDR3 has 12 residues. From germline, CDR1 is ENHRY and CDR2 SYGVKD. V lost 10 bases, J lost 6 bases, and 7 bases stayed unmatched.